These 32 T cell receptor beta chains share one sample of origin, sequenced in a study of OX40 agonist ivuxolimab in advanced cancers. Sequencing was performed with immunoSEQ multiplex PCR; in TCRdb, only in-frame clones are kept and a portion is missing. The profile covers around 100,000 clones, with roughly 91% appearing a single time and around 0.3% taken by the ten largest. This material consisted of CD4+ or CD8+ T cells sorted from blood, taken in a trial of the OX40 agonist ivuxolimab. The receptors stem from an adult with an advanced solid tumor such as melanoma, head and neck, liver or kidney cancer.

The rearrangement links TRBV7-2 to TRBJ1-1, with D unclear. There are 12 residues in the CDR3. V shed 0 bases and J shed 7 bases, with 6 bases lying between them. Germline V lookup: CDR1 SGHTA, CDR2 FQGNSA. CDR3 residues: CASSLARFEAFF. As DNA, the CDR3 is TGTGCCAGCAGCTTAGCGAGATTTGAAGCTTTCTTT.

The genes are TRBV9 and TRBJ1-1; D not certain. The V end lost 4 bases, the J end lost 1 base, and 11 bases lay between the germline ends. Germline V gene sequence: CDR1 SGDLS, CDR2 YYNGEE. The CDR3 consists of 14 residues. The CDR3 DNA sequence: TGTGCCAGCAGCCCCCATTTGGGGAACACTGAAGCTTTCTTT. This encodes CASSPHLGNTEAFF.

The J gene is TRBJ1-1, the V gene TRBV27; 7 nucleotides match TRBD1. The length of the CDR3 is 14 residues. J gave up 4 bases and V 5 bases, and 7 bases lay outside the gene matches. Germline CDR1 is MNHEY and CDR2 is SMNVEV (reference sequence). The CDR3 bases are TGTGCCAGCAGTCCGCAGGGGGTTGGCACTGAAGCTTTCTTT. Its protein product is CASSPQGVGTEAFF.

CDR3 sequence reads: CASTPGPLVDEQYF. The CDR3 nucleotides are TGTGCCAGCACCCCGGGACCGCTTGTGGACGAGCAGTACTTC. This chain joins TRBV9 and TRBJ2-7; the D call may be TRBD1 or TRBD2 (5 bases each). Looked up from germline, CDR1 is SGDLS and CDR2 is YYNGEE. V lost 6 bases to trimming and J lost 5 bases, with 18 bases between them. The CDR3 is made up of 14 amino acids.

The chain combines TRBV6-1 with TRBJ2-7; D might be TRBD1 (5 bases). This CDR3 region has 14 residues. V gave up 6 bases and J gave up 1 base, with 13 bases separating them. Germline V CDR1 and CDR2: MNHNS, SASEGT. The CDR3, as DNA: TGTGCCAGCAGGTCACCCACAGGTTCCTACGAGCAGTACTTC. The encoded protein is CASRSPTGSYEQYF.

As concerns this clone: The same CDR3 arises from other DNA sequences in this sample as well. The chain couples TRBV5-1 to TRBJ2-1; D may correspond to TRBD1 or TRBD2 (5 bases each). This CDR3 comprises 16 residues. Germline V gene lookup returns CDR1 SGHRS and CDR2 YFSETQ. Trimming cost V 0 bases and J 5 bases, with 15 bases left between them. This chain's CDR3 is CASSLGGGVPDNEQFF. In nucleotides, the CDR3 is TGCGCCAGCAGCTTGGGTGGGGGAGTGCCCGACAATGAGCAGTTCTTC.

This chain connects TRBV2 to TRBJ2-2; a possible D gene is TRBD1 (5 bases). The CDR3 sequence is 14 residues long. V lost 6 bases to trimming and J lost 2 bases, with 10 bases between them. Germline V gene lookup returns CDR1 SNHLY and CDR2 FYNNEI. The DNA for the CDR3 is TGTGCCAGCAGCCTTAGGGGAAACACCGGGGAGCTGTTTTTT. This gives the protein CASSLRGNTGELFF.

This chain links TRBV15 with TRBJ1-5, with D maybe TRBD1 (6 bases). CDR1 is LNHNV and CDR2 is YYDKDF in the germline V gene (reference sequence). The ends were cut back, 1 base at V and 8 bases at J, with 18 bases in the middle. This CDR3 spans 16 amino acids. The CDR3 DNA reads TGTGCCACCAGCAGAGCGATGGGGGGGGGCTTAAAGCCCCAGCATTTT. This encodes CATSRAMGGGLKPQHF.

J is TRBJ1-6 and V is TRBV21-1. TRBV21-1 is designated a pseudogene. CDR3 size: 11 residues. Here the CDR3 reads CASSKHSPLHF. The CDR3, as DNA: TGTGCCAGCAGCAAACATTCACCCCTCCACTTT.

V usage is TRBV7-2 and J usage is TRBJ2-5, with D perhaps TRBD2 (5 bases). CDR1 and CDR2 (germline): SGHTA, FQGNSA. The CDR3 contains 14 residues. The V and J ends lost 5 bases and 5 bases respectively, with 15 bases between them. The CDR3 DNA reads as TGTGCCAGCAGCCCGGGAAGGGCCGGGGAGACCCAGTACTTC. Translation: CASSPGRAGETQYF. Supplemented by reference TRBV7-2 and TRBJ2-5, the full variable domain reads GAGVSQSPSNKVTEKGKDVELRCDPISGHTALYWYRQSLGQGLEFLIYFQGNSAPDKSGLPSDRFSAERTGGSVSTLTIQRTQQEDSAVYLCASSPGRAGETQYFGPGTRLLVL.

The chain combines TRBV6-6 with TRBJ2-3, with 12 positions matching TRBD2. J lost 6 bases, V lost 5 bases, and 6 bases had no gene match. Germline V gene sequence: CDR1 MNHNY, CDR2 SVGAGI (reference sequence). This CDR3 has 15 residues. The CDR3 here is CASSVRLAGVDTQYF. The CDR3 bases are TGTGCCAGCAGTGTCCGACTAGCGGGAGTTGATACGCAGTATTTT.

V usage is TRBV7-2 and J usage is TRBJ2-2, with D possibly matching TRBD1 (6 bases). This CDR3 has 15 amino acids. CDR1 is SGHTA, CDR2 FQGNSA, per germline. With 7 bases removed from V and 5 bases from J, the gap between germline ends came to 17 bases. CDR3 DNA: TGTGCCAGCAAACTCGATACAGGGAGTACCGGGGAGCTGTTTTTT. Its translation is CASKLDTGSTGELFF.

The chain joins TRBV5-4 to TRBJ1-5; D uncertain. The CDR3 sequence is 12 residues long. CDR1 is SGHNT and CDR2 is YYREEE in the germline V gene (reference sequence). Between the trimmed V and J ends, which lost 2 bases and 3 bases, there was a span of 3 bases. CDR3 sequence reads: CASSFPNQPQHF. CDR3 nucleotides: TGTGCCAGCAGCTTCCCCAATCAGCCCCAGCATTTT. Filled out from reference TRBV5-4 and TRBJ1-5, the complete variable domain reads ETGVTQSPTHLIKTRGQQVTLRCSSQSGHNTVSWYQQALGQGPQFIFQYYREEENGRGNFPPRFSGLQFPNYSSELNVNALELDDSALYLCASSFPNQPQHFGDGTRLSIL.

This clone was found once. This sequence joins TRBV19 and TRBJ2-7, with D maybe TRBD1 (7 bases). The length of the CDR3 is 14 residues. V shed 11 bases and J shed 2 bases, with 19 bases lying between them. Looked up from germline, CDR1 is LNHDA and CDR2 is SQIVND (reference sequence). CDR3 DNA sequence: TGTGCCGGAGGAGGGGGCCGCCCCGCCTACGAGCAGTACTTC. Translation gives CAGGGGRPAYEQYF.

V gene TRBV28 combines with J gene TRBJ1-2, with D hard to call. V lost 5 bases and J 7 bases, leaving 14 bases between the germline ends. Germline V gene data show CDR1 as MDHEN and CDR2 as SYDVKM. CDR3 length: 13 residues. CDR3 sequence (DNA): TGTGCCAGCAGTCGGACTGGGTTCTTTGGCTACACCTTC. Its protein is CASSRTGFFGYTF.

The chain has TRBV5-1 and TRBJ2-7; the D gene is possibly TRBD2 (5 bases). CDR3 length equals 15 residues. In germline, CDR1 is SGHRS, CDR2 YFSETQ. Trimming pared 0 bases from V and 3 bases from J, leaving 13 bases between. The CDR3 protein is CASSLDPGSYYEQYF. CDR3 nucleotides: TGCGCCAGCAGCTTGGATCCGGGATCGTACTACGAGCAGTACTTC.

V is TRBV27 and J is TRBJ1-5; possibly TRBD1 for D (6 bases). V lost 5 bases, J lost 2 bases, and 7 bases lay in between. This CDR3 is 13 amino acids long. Germline values: CDR1 MNHEY, CDR2 SMNVEV (reference sequence). The CDR3 sequence: CASSPGGNQPQHF. Written as DNA, the CDR3 is TGTGCCAGCAGTCCAGGGGGCAATCAGCCCCAGCATTTT.

The V gene is TRBV28, the J gene TRBJ2-5, with 9 bases aligning to TRBD1. The trim removed 10 bases at V and 1 base at J, leaving 7 bases unmatched. Germline CDR1 and CDR2: MDHEN and SYDVKM. The CDR3 runs to 14 residues. The CDR3 region is CATTTGGTQETQYF. The CDR3 coding sequence is TGTGCCACCACGACAGGGGGAACCCAAGAGACCCAGTACTTC.

The chain has TRBV5-1 and TRBJ1-5; a weak D match, TRBD1 (6 bases). CDR3 length equals 15 residues. V lost 0 bases and J lost 4, with 11 bases in between. Germline CDR1 is SGHRS and CDR2 is YFSETQ. CDR3 in DNA: TGCGCCAGCAGCTTGGCGGGGGGCGCAAATCAGCCCCAGCATTTT. Protein sequence: CASSLAGGANQPQHF.

V gene TRBV11-2 combines with J gene TRBJ2-7; 8 positions match TRBD1. The V and J ends lost 3 bases and 6 bases, in that order; junction bases with no gene match: 16. Germline lookup yields CDR1 SGHAT and CDR2 FQNNGV. The CDR3 length is 17 residues. The CDR3 DNA reads TGTGCCAGCAGCTTGAAGGTAGCATGGACAGGGTCCGCCGAGCAGTACTTC. Protein product: CASSLKVAWTGSAEQYF.

This rearrangement joins TRBV18 to TRBJ2-3; 10 positions match TRBD2. The CDR3 runs to 18 residues. J lost 6 bases, V lost 6 bases, and 18 bases had no gene match. Germline CDR1 is KGHSH and CDR2 is LQKENI. CDR3 sequence (DNA): TGTGCCAGCTCTCCTTCGTCTTCCCTAGCGGGGGCTGGGGATACGCAGTATTTT. Translation gives CASSPSSSLAGAGDTQYF.

The CDR3 loop reads CASSAAGGQSHEQYF. CDR3 DNA sequence: TGTGCCAGCAGCGCTGCTGGCGGGCAGAGCCACGAGCAGTACTTC. This chain joins TRBV5-6 and TRBJ2-7; weak D call: TRBD2 (5 bases). This CDR3 has 15 residues. V lost 4 bases and J lost 5, with 19 bases in between. Germline V gene data show CDR1 as SGHDT and CDR2 as YYEEEE.

V usage is TRBV20-1 and J usage is TRBJ2-3; D unresolved. The CDR3 is 11 residues long. Trimming left V 1 base short and J 8 bases short, with 7 bases between. CDR1 and CDR2 from the germline V gene are DFQATT and SNEGSKA (reference sequence). The CDR3 is CSARVGGTQYF. CDR3 DNA: TGCAGTGCTAGAGTAGGCGGTACGCAGTATTTT.

The J gene is TRBJ2-2, the V gene TRBV7-2; 7 bases map to TRBD1. Germline CDR1 reads SGHTA; CDR2 reads FQGNSA. This CDR3 region has 16 residues. The V gene end was trimmed by 4 bases and the J gene end by 2 bases; junction bases not matched to a gene: 7. The CDR3 reads CASSSKRGQNTGELFF. For the CDR3, the DNA is TGTGCCAGCAGCTCTAAAAGGGGGCAAAACACCGGGGAGCTGTTTTTT.

The gene calls are TRBV30 and TRBJ2-7; TRBD2 might be the D (5 bases). The CDR3 contains 14 residues. Trimming left V 0 bases short and J 4 bases short, with 13 bases between. Germline lookup yields CDR1 GTSNPN and CDR2 SVGIG (reference sequence). The CDR3 DNA sequence: TGTGCCTGGAGTGTCGGCGGGTCGGGGTACGAGCAGTACTTC. Amino acid sequence: CAWSVGGSGYEQYF.

The rearrangement joins TRBV5-1 to TRBJ2-1; D might be TRBD1 (7 bases). Germline V gene data show CDR1 as SGHRS and CDR2 as YFSETQ. V shed 6 bases and J shed 2 bases, with 15 bases lying between them. The CDR3 sequence is 15 residues long. The CDR3 DNA sequence: TGCGCCAGCACGTGGGCAGGGGGGACCTACAATGAGCAGTTCTTC. Its protein product is CASTWAGGTYNEQFF.

J is TRBJ2-1 and V is TRBV16; no definite D call. The V gene's germline CDR1 is KGHSY and CDR2 FQNENV. The germline V and J ends were trimmed by 0 bases and 4 bases, with 16 bases remaining between them. The CDR3 extends over 17 amino acids. CDR3 in amino acids: CASSQSLNARGYNEQFF. The CDR3 DNA is TGTGCCAGCAGCCAATCTTTGAACGCGCGAGGTTACAATGAGCAGTTCTTC.

V usage is TRBV7-3 and J usage is TRBJ2-3; D might be TRBD2 (6 bases). This CDR3 spans 17 amino acids. Germline V gene data show CDR1 as SGHTA and CDR2 as FQGTGA. The germline V and J ends were trimmed by 0 bases and 0 bases, with 13 bases remaining between them. For the CDR3, the DNA is TGTGCCAGCAGCTTAACCCCCCCAGGGACTAGCACAGATACGCAGTATTTT. It is translated as CASSLTPPGTSTDTQYF.

The chain has TRBV28 and TRBJ2-1, with 9 bases matching TRBD2. This CDR3 has 16 residues. Germline-derived CDR1 and CDR2 are MDHEN and SYDVKM. After removal of 6 bases from V and 7 bases from J, the junction contained 13 bases not matched to a gene. The CDR3, as DNA: TGTGCCAGCAGCCTCCTAGCGGGGCCCTCGGGTAATGAGCAGTTCTTC. Translating it yields CASSLLAGPSGNEQFF.

This chain joins TRBV19 and TRBJ2-1; D gene unclear. There are 14 residues in the CDR3. V lost 7 bases, J lost 0 bases, and 10 bases lay in between. CDR1 and CDR2 from the germline V gene are LNHDA and SQIVND (reference sequence). This CDR3 reads CASKTGLSYNEQFF. As DNA, the CDR3 is TGTGCCAGTAAAACCGGGCTCTCCTACAATGAGCAGTTCTTC.

This clone came up once. The rearrangement links TRBV19 to TRBJ2-5; D gene uncertain. The ends were cut back, 1 base at V and 0 bases at J, with 15 bases in the middle. Germline loops: CDR1 LNHDA, CDR2 SQIVND (reference sequence). The CDR3 contains 17 residues. The CDR3 loop reads CASSIGYYSSNQETQYF. The CDR3 DNA reads TGTGCCAGTAGTATAGGCTACTATAGTTCAAACCAAGAGACCCAGTACTTC.

The chain combines TRBV27 with TRBJ2-1; TRBD2 agrees at 10 bases. Looked up from germline, CDR1 is MNHEY and CDR2 is SMNVEV (reference sequence). The CDR3 length is 16 residues. The V segment lost 10 bases and the J segment 5 bases; nucleotides outside the gene matches: 14. The CDR3 nucleotides read TGTGCCACCGGAGACCCAGGACTAGCGGACAACAATGAGCAGTTCTTC. As protein: CATGDPGLADNNEQFF.